The present T cell receptor (beta chain) was sequenced within a study of technical replicates of blood from a few donors. The CDR3 has 16 residues. CDR1 and CDR2 (germline): MNHEY, SMNVEV (reference sequence). Trimming cost V 2 bases and J 4 bases, with 15 bases left between them. The repertoire was sequenced with immunoSEQ multiplex PCR; TCRdb's copy has only in-frame clones and lacks some. This table has 85,000 to 100,000 clones, about 94% appearing once. This receptor was identified in a human donor in good health. Sequenced material: T cells isolated from PBMCs. The rearrangement joins TRBV27 to TRBJ2-1; D might be TRBD1 (5 bases). For the CDR3, the DNA is TGTGCCAGCAGTTTAGACAGTCCCTCCCCGTACAATGAGCAGTTCTTC. It translates to CASSLDSPSPYNEQFF.